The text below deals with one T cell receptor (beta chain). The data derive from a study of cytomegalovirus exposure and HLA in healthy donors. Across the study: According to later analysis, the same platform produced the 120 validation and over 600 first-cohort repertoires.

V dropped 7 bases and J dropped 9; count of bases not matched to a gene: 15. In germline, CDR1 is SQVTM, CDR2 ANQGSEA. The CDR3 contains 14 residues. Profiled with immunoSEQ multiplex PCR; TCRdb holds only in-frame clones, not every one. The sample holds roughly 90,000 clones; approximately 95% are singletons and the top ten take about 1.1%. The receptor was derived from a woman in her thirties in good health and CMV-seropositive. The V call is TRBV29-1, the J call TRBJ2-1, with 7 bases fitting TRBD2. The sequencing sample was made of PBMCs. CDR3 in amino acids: CSDMRGGSNAEQFF. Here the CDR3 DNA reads TGCAGCGACATGCGGGGCGGGAGTAACGCTGAGCAGTTCTTC.